The clone carrying this T cell receptor beta chain turned up a few times. Its antigen is unidentified. The data were taken from a study of identical twins. General study results and limits: Out-of-frame beta chain sequences displayed weaker excess sharing between twins. Monozygotic twin pairs showed more out-of-frame TCR alpha sharing than models estimated.

The donor group consisted entirely of healthy Caucasians. TCRdb called the 5' RACE reads again in MiXCR, with one record for every CDR3 protein. The table lists 700,000 or so distinct CDR3 sequences, 8.5% to 9% of them singletons. The same data also contributed to another study, on yellow fever vaccine responses in identical twins. In that study: Twins reportedly appeared to share part of their vaccine T cell response while keeping part individual.

Sequencing used PBMCs. The TCR comes from a woman aged 18-29 years in good health.

The CDR3 nucleotides are TGTGCCAGCAGGCTAGACGCCGGGGAGCTGTTTTTT. Its translation is CASRLDAGELFF. The chain employs TRBV12-3 or TRBV12-4 and TRBJ2-2; D is uncertain. The CDR3 has 12 residues. The V end was cut by 6 bases, the J end by 6 bases, with 8 bases between.